Listed here is a single T cell receptor (beta chain). Possible read error: a much larger clone is one base away. The conserved closing phenylalanine or tryptophan is absent in this CDR3, likely reflecting a read error. The data are from a study of T cells in Graves' hyperthyroidism and ophthalmopathy. The CDR3 totals 18 residues. CDR1 and CDR2 (germline): SGHTA, FQGNSA. Germline trimming cut 5 bases from V and 4 bases from J; bases unmatched to any gene: 12. RNA transcripts gave rise to amplified TCR beta CDR3 regions. Using the HTBI primer set, a first-round RT-PCR was run on the TCR CDR3. TCRdb re-analysed the multiplex PCR reads in MiXCR, keeping a single row per CDR3 protein. The profile covers approximately 620,000 distinct CDR3 sequences, with about 16% appearing a single time and more than 3% taken by the ten largest.

The V gene is TRBV7-2, the J gene TRBJ2-1, with 12 bases aligning to TRBD2. This TCR was sampled from a woman aged 40 to 50 with Graves' ophthalmopathy. Sequencing used blood. CDR3 residues: CASSPDVLAGGPYNEQFL. The CDR3 DNA reads as TGTGCCAGCAGCCCCGACGTCCTAGCGGGGGGGCCGTACAATGAGCAGTTCCTC.